Described below is a single T cell receptor (beta chain) sequence and its context. Per the original methods: By means of reference gene primer amplification, nucleated cell counts were estimated. Profiled with immunoSEQ multiplex PCR; TCRdb holds only in-frame clones, not every one. The V and J calls and clone size are taken from that table; D and trimming were inferred from the DNA. Of under 300,000 clones in the sample, about 83% are singletons; the top ten hold approximately 9%. These data come from a study of blood T cell repertoires in COVID-19. Whole-study context: Both acute and convalescent COVID-19 samples were obtained from the United States, Italy and Spain. PBMCs, B-cell-depleted T cells, or T cells provided the cDNA or gDNA that made up the material.

V lost 3 bases and J lost 2; bases outside the gene matches: 2. Germline assignment: CDR1 SGHVS and CDR2 FNYEAQ. The CDR3 length is 15 residues. Sequencing was performed on peripheral blood. The sequence came from a woman aged 45-60 years who had recovered from COVID-19. The chain couples TRBV7-6 to TRBJ2-5; TRBD2 aligns across 11 bases. The CDR3 DNA sequence: TGTGCCAGCAGCTTCGGGACTAGCGGACAAGAGACCCAGTACTTC. Its protein is CASSFGTSGQETQYF.